The 14 T cell receptor beta chains listed next were all sequenced from one sample in a study of early T cells in non-severe SARS-CoV-2 infection. TCRdb reanalysed the 5' RACE reads using MiXCR and keeps one entry per CDR3 protein. Here the sample spans about 50,000 distinct CDR3 sequences, 6.2% being singletons. The specimen comprised whole blood, sampled at baseline. Receptor source: an adult who was a healthcare worker with PCR-confirmed SARS-CoV-2 infection or an uninfected control (not recorded which).

This clonotype was counted once. The genes are TRBV10-3 and TRBJ1-2; 12 positions match TRBD1. Germline loops: CDR1 ENHRY, CDR2 SYGVKD. The CDR3 totals 14 residues. With V trimmed by 6 bases and J by 6 bases, 5 bases remained unmatched. Here the CDR3 reads CAIRPGQGADGYTF. CDR3 bases: TGTGCCATCAGACCGGGACAGGGGGCAGATGGCTACACCTTC.

This sequence joins TRBV9 and TRBJ2-5; 9 nucleotides line up with TRBD2. V shed 2 bases, J shed 4 bases, and the junction held 6 bases outside the gene matches. The CDR3 spans 15 residues. Germline V CDR1 and CDR2: SGDLS, YYNGEE. Written as DNA, the CDR3 is TGTGCCAGCAGCGTTAGCGGGAGTGTGCTAGAGACCCAGTACTTC. This sequence encodes CASSVSGSVLETQYF.

V is TRBV11-2 and J is TRBJ2-7, with 9 positions matching TRBD1. Germline V gene sequence: CDR1 SGHAT, CDR2 FQNNGV. Trimming cost V 0 bases and J 1 base; bases outside gene matches: 7. The CDR3 is 17 residues long. DNA of the CDR3: TGTGCCAGCAGCTTAGACCCAGGACAGGGGACTTCCTACGAGCAGTACTTC. Protein sequence: CASSLDPGQGTSYEQYF.

Ten or more counts support this clonotype. The rearrangement links TRBV15 to TRBJ1-4; 8 nucleotides match TRBD1. Germline values: CDR1 LNHNV, CDR2 YYDKDF (reference sequence). The CDR3 spans 16 residues. Losses at the gene ends were 2 bases for V and 6 bases for J; bases not matched to a gene: 8. CDR3 sequence: CATSRTQGAVDEKLFF. Here the CDR3 DNA reads TGTGCCACCAGCAGAACCCAGGGGGCGGTTGATGAAAAACTGTTTTTT. The full variable domain, completed using reference TRBV15 and TRBJ1-4, is DAMVIQNPRYQVTQFGKPVTLSCSQTLNHNVMYWYQQKSSQAPKLLFHYYDKDFNNEADTPDNFQSRRPNTSFCFLDIRSPGLGDTAMYLCATSRTQGAVDEKLFFGSGTQLSVL.

In this sample, this clonotype turned up a few times. The chain combines TRBV7-2 with TRBJ1-2, with 11 bases fitting TRBD1. The V and J ends lost 4 bases and 4 bases, in that order; junction bases with no gene match: 11. CDR3 length equals 17 residues. Germline lookup yields CDR1 SGHTA and CDR2 FQGNSA. In DNA form, the CDR3 reads TGTGCCAGCAGCTCCCGGACAGGGGGCAATGGAGGCTATGGCTACACCTTC. It translates to CASSSRTGGNGGYGYTF.

This chain joins TRBV5-1 and TRBJ2-6; D is unresolved. This CDR3 has 14 residues. CDR1 and CDR2 (germline): SGHRS, YFSETQ. V lost 5 bases and J lost 3, with 9 bases in between. This chain's CDR3 is CASRLPGGANVLTF. The CDR3 DNA is TGCGCCAGCAGGTTGCCGGGTGGGGCCAACGTCCTGACTTTC.

In its sample, this clonotype was seen many times. The chain combines TRBV5-1 with TRBJ2-5, with D possibly TRBD1 on 6 matching bases. CDR1 is SGHRS, CDR2 YFSETQ, per germline. CDR3 length: 15 amino acids. V was pared by 1 base and J by 2 bases, with 12 bases between. In nucleotides, the CDR3 is TGCGCCAGCAGCTTGTTAGGGGGATTACAAGAGACCCAGTACTTC. Protein product: CASSLLGGLQETQYF.

The chain uses TRBV20-1 and TRBJ2-7, with 7 bases identical to TRBD1. The V gene end was trimmed by 3 bases and the J gene end by 6 bases; junction bases not matched to a gene: 11. The germline V gene encodes CDR1 DFQATT and CDR2 SNEGSKA (reference sequence). CDR3 length: 14 amino acids. CDR3 in DNA: TGCAGTGCTAGCGGCGTGACAGGGAACTTCGAGCAGTACTTC. The encoded protein is CSASGVTGNFEQYF.

There are many counts of this clonotype. The V and J genes are TRBV7-2 and TRBJ2-7, with D hard to call. CDR1 and CDR2 (germline): SGHTA, FQGNSA. The CDR3 has 12 residues. The V end lost 1 base, the J end lost 6 bases, and 7 bases lay between the germline ends. The CDR3 spells CASSLGLLEQYF. Written as DNA, the CDR3 is TGTGCCAGCAGCTTAGGTCTTCTCGAGCAGTACTTC.

A few counts support this clonotype. The J gene is TRBJ2-2, the V gene TRBV6-2 or TRBV6-3; possibly TRBD1 for D (6 bases). The CDR3 is 14 amino acids. Between the trimmed V and J ends, which lost 7 bases and 4 bases, there was a span of 13 bases. Germline V CDR1 and CDR2: MNHEY, SVGEGT. The CDR3 reads CASTKNRVTGELFF. The CDR3 DNA sequence: TGTGCCAGCACTAAGAACAGGGTCACCGGGGAGCTGTTTTTT.

This clonotype was seen repeatedly, ten times or more. The chain links TRBV20-1 to TRBJ2-5, with unresolved D. This CDR3 spans 12 amino acids. The V and J ends lost 1 base and 5 bases respectively, with 8 bases between them. Germline V gives CDR1 DFQATT, CDR2 SNEGSKA (reference sequence). In DNA, the CDR3 is TGCAGTGCTAGAGGGCAAGGGGAGACCCAGTACTTC. This sequence encodes CSARGQGETQYF.

This clonotype was counted many times. This chain uses TRBV5-4 with TRBJ2-1; possibly TRBD1 for D (6 bases). Germline V gene data show CDR1 as SGHNT and CDR2 as YYREEE (reference sequence). V gave up 0 bases and J gave up 0 bases, with 16 bases separating them. The CDR3 loop spans 18 amino acids. CDR3 sequence: CASSLAGGQSRSYNEQFF. The CDR3 region has the DNA TGTGCCAGCAGCTTGGCCGGAGGACAGTCACGCTCCTACAATGAGCAGTTCTTC.

The CDR3 region has the DNA TGTGCCAGCAGCCAAGGAAGGGCTTCACCCCTCCACTTT. Protein: CASSQGRASPLHF. The chain recombines TRBV3-1 with TRBJ1-6; unclear D gene. The CDR3 is 13 residues long. Germline V gene sequence: CDR1 LGHDT, CDR2 YNNKEL (reference sequence). The V gene lost 1 base and the J gene lost 9 bases, with 7 bases spanning the gap.

This clonotype was seen repeatedly, ten times or more. This rearrangement joins TRBV6-6 to TRBJ1-5; D not certain. The CDR3 covers 13 residues. Germline values: CDR1 MNHNY, CDR2 SVGAGI (reference sequence). V lost 3 bases and J lost 0, with 3 bases in between. This CDR3 is CASSYSSNQPQHF. The CDR3 coding sequence is TGTGCCAGCAGTTATAGTAGCAATCAGCCCCAGCATTTT.